The clone carrying this T cell receptor (beta chain) was picked up many times. Its antigen remains unidentified. The authors obtained PBMCs from over 8.5 ml of fresh peripheral blood. The sample belongs to a study of T cells in Graves' hyperthyroidism and ophthalmopathy. RNA transcripts were the template for amplifying TCR beta CDR3 regions. With the HTBI primer set, the TCR CDR3 went through a first round of RT-PCR. Each CDR3 protein gets one entry after TCRdb re-called the multiplex PCR reads with MiXCR. The sample records 350,000 to 400,000 distinct CDR3 sequences, around 20% being singletons. Overall study findings and caveats: Median prediction lead before ophthalmopathy onset was 6.5 months with the model. Clonotypes that were expanded in thyroid above 0.001 mostly appeared in blood too.

The TCR was taken from a man younger than 35 with Graves' ophthalmopathy. Sample: blood.

The CDR3 DNA reads as TGTGCCAGCAGGTTCGACAGGGGTGGGGTCTACGAGCAGTACTTC. Encoded protein: CASRFDRGGVYEQYF. The genes are TRBV6-1 and TRBJ2-7, with 8 bases aligning to TRBD1. The CDR3 contains 15 residues. V shed 6 bases and J 3 bases; nucleotides not matched to a gene: 10. Germline V CDR1 and CDR2: MNHNS, SASEGT.